The 16 T cell receptor beta chains given below trace back to one sample, sequenced in a study of a mutant IDH1 vaccine in newly diagnosed glioma. These TCRs are of unknown antigen specificity. Indicated time point: week 5, during vaccination. What each vaccine dose contained was 300 ug of mutant IDH1 20-mer peptide, accompanied by topical imiquimod. Repertoires were generated with immunoSEQ multiplex PCR, while TCRdb's copy carries only in-frame clones and drops some. The sample comprises roughly 40,000 clones, 80% to 90% of which are singletons, and around 1.7% rests with the top ten. The source material was PBMCs, sampled from a glioma patient whose treatment included an IDH1 peptide vaccine. The receptors shown here come from a man aged 35-49 years with glioma.

The chain employs TRBV7-3 and TRBJ2-1, with 8 bases fitting TRBD2. The ends lost 8 bases at V and 8 bases at J; junction bases unmatched: 8. Germline loops: CDR1 SGHTA, CDR2 FQGTGA. CDR3 length: 13 residues. CDR3 region: CASRSGSGDEQFF. CDR3 nucleotides: TGTGCCAGCCGAAGCGGGAGCGGGGATGAGCAGTTCTTC.

The J gene is TRBJ2-5, the V gene TRBV19, with D uncertain. Germline V gene lookup returns CDR1 LNHDA and CDR2 SQIVND (reference sequence). V gave up 2 bases and J gave up 1 base, with 5 bases separating them. The CDR3 runs 13 residues. CDR3 DNA: TGTGCCAGTAGTATAACCAGCCAAGAGACCCAGTACTTC. Its protein product is CASSITSQETQYF.

The chain carries TRBV2 and TRBJ2-6; TRBD1 or TRBD2 may be the D gene (5 bases each). The germline gives CDR1 SNHLY, CDR2 FYNNEI. The CDR3 consists of 16 residues. V lost 5 bases, J lost 0 bases, and 11 bases lay in between. CDR3 DNA: TGTGCCAGCAGTAGGGACGCAAGCTCTGGGGCCAACGTCCTGACTTTC. This translates into CASSRDASSGANVLTF.

The CDR3 loop reads CASSVQGTGMYNEQFF. DNA of the CDR3: TGTGCCAGCAGCGTGCAGGGGACAGGGATGTACAATGAGCAGTTCTTC. The V call is TRBV9, the J call TRBJ2-1, with 9 bases matching TRBD1. The J segment lost 4 bases and the V segment lost 2 bases, leaving 7 bases of the junction unmatched. The CDR3 runs 16 residues. Germline loops: CDR1 SGDLS, CDR2 YYNGEE.

This chain links TRBV4-2 with TRBJ2-3; 9 bases are a match to TRBD2. Germline loops: CDR1 LGHNA, CDR2 YNFKEQ. V was clipped by 2 bases and J by 3 bases; unmatched bases: 6. There are 16 residues in the CDR3. CDR3 loop: CASSQLSSGTTDTQYF. CDR3 in DNA: TGTGCCAGCAGCCAACTCTCTAGCGGGACGACAGATACGCAGTATTTT.

The chain is built from TRBV27 and TRBJ2-7; no firm D call. Looked up from germline, CDR1 is MNHEY and CDR2 is SMNVEV (reference sequence). V gave up 3 bases and J gave up 3 bases, with 6 bases separating them. The CDR3 is made up of 12 amino acids. In DNA, the CDR3 is TGTGCCAGCAGTTTCTTAGGCTACGAGCAGTACTTC. Translated: CASSFLGYEQYF.

The rearrangement links TRBV5-1 to TRBJ2-1; 14 bases align to TRBD2. Germline V lookup: CDR1 SGHRS, CDR2 YFSETQ. V gave up 4 bases and J gave up 9 bases; unmatched junction bases: 9. This CDR3 contains 16 residues. The CDR3 protein is CASSVGLAGALSEQFF. DNA for the CDR3: TGCGCCAGCAGCGTGGGACTAGCGGGAGCCCTCAGTGAGCAGTTCTTC.

The V call is TRBV6-1, the J call TRBJ2-7; a possible D gene is TRBD1 (5 bases). Germline assignment: CDR1 MNHNS and CDR2 SASEGT. V shed 6 bases and J shed 2 bases, with 17 bases lying between them. The CDR3 covers 15 residues. CDR3 in amino acids: CASRGLGRVAYEQYF. The DNA of the CDR3 is TGTGCCAGCAGGGGGCTGGGCAGGGTGGCCTACGAGCAGTACTTC.

A single count supports this clone. This sequence joins TRBV27 and TRBJ2-3; D is unresolved. Germline assignment: CDR1 MNHEY and CDR2 SMNVEV (reference sequence). The ends were cut back, 3 bases at V and 2 bases at J, with 6 bases in the middle. The CDR3 consists of 13 residues. CDR3 sequence (DNA): TGTGCCAGCAGTTTTACCACCACAGATACGCAGTATTTT. It yields the protein CASSFTTTDTQYF.

This clone has more than one count but fewer than ten. This chain uses TRBV19 with TRBJ2-7; 9 nucleotides agree with TRBD2. Per germline, CDR1 LNHDA and CDR2 SQIVND (reference sequence). This CDR3 has 15 amino acids. Trimming cost V 4 bases and J 7 bases; bases outside gene matches: 11. CDR3 sequence (DNA): TGTGCCAGTAGTAAAAGCGGGAGGAGGGTCCCGGAGCAGTACTTC. Protein: CASSKSGRRVPEQYF.

The chain carries TRBV7-9 and TRBJ1-4; unclear D gene. The CDR3 consists of 14 residues. Per germline, CDR1 SEHNR and CDR2 FQNEAQ (reference sequence). V dropped 2 bases and J dropped 7 bases, with 11 bases sitting between them. The CDR3 DNA sequence: TGTGCCAGCAGCTTATATCCCCCGGGTGAAAAACTGTTTTTT. This translates into CASSLYPPGEKLFF. The variable domain in full, with the rest retrieved from reference TRBV7-9 and TRBJ1-4, is DTGVSQNPRHKITKRGQNVTFRCDPISEHNRLYWYRQTLGQGPEFLTYFQNEAQLEKSRLLSDRFSAERPKGSFSTLEIQRTEQGDSAMYLCASSLYPPGEKLFFGSGTQLSVL.

This chain uses TRBV5-1 with TRBJ2-1; 11 bases are shared with TRBD2. The CDR3 covers 15 residues. CDR1 is SGHRS, CDR2 YFSETQ, per germline. V lost 2 bases and J lost 4; bases outside the gene matches: 2. CDR3 loop: CASSFSGREYNEQFF. The DNA for the CDR3 is TGCGCCAGCAGCTTTAGCGGGAGGGAATACAATGAGCAGTTCTTC.

The rearrangement joins TRBV9 to TRBJ2-3; TRBD2 agrees at 7 bases. Per germline, CDR1 SGDLS and CDR2 YYNGEE. This CDR3 contains 16 residues. Losses at the gene ends were 3 bases for V and 2 bases for J; bases not matched to a gene: 9. CDR3 nucleotide sequence: TGTGCCAGCAGCGCAAGAGGTCTAGCGGACACAGATACGCAGTATTTT. Translation gives CASSARGLADTDTQYF.

The chain combines TRBV7-6 with TRBJ2-3, with 7 bases identical to TRBD1. Germline V gene data show CDR1 as SGHVS and CDR2 as FNYEAQ. J was trimmed by 5 bases and V by 2 bases; bases with no gene match: 4. The CDR3 spans 14 residues. The CDR3 is CASSLRQGGDTQYF. The DNA for the CDR3 is TGTGCCAGCAGCTTAAGACAGGGCGGAGATACGCAGTATTTT.

The genes are TRBV2 and TRBJ2-4; TRBD1 matches 7 bases. The V segment lost 3 bases and the J segment 3 bases; nucleotides outside the gene matches: 11. CDR1 is SNHLY, CDR2 FYNNEI, per germline. The CDR3 runs to 17 residues. CDR3 DNA: TGTGCCAGCAGTGAGACAGGGTATACGGAGGACAAAAACATTCAGTACTTC. It yields the protein CASSETGYTEDKNIQYF.

The J gene is TRBJ2-7, the V gene TRBV7-2, with D possibly being TRBD2 (5 bases). This CDR3 is 13 amino acids long. Germline lookup yields CDR1 SGHTA and CDR2 FQGNSA. V was shortened by 3 bases and J by 4 bases, with 10 bases between the two germline ends. The CDR3 DNA reads TGTGCCAGCAGCTTCTTCGGGGTTTACGAGCAGTACTTC. Translated: CASSFFGVYEQYF. The full variable domain, with the rest looked up from reference TRBV7-2 and TRBJ2-7, is GAGVSQSPSNKVTEKGKDVELRCDPISGHTALYWYRQSLGQGLEFLIYFQGNSAPDKSGLPSDRFSAERTGGSVSTLTIQRTQQEDSAVYLCASSFFGVYEQYFGPGTRLTVT.